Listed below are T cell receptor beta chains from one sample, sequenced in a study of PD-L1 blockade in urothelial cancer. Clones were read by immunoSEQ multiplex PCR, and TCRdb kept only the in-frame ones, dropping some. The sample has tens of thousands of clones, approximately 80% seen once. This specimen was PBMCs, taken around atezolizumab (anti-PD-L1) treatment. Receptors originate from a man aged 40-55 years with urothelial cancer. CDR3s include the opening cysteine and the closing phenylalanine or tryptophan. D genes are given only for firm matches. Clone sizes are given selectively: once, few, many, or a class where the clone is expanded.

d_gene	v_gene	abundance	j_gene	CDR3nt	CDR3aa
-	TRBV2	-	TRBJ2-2	TGTGCCAGCAGTGAAGCGCGAGCCGGGGAGCTGTTTTTT	CASSEARAGELFF
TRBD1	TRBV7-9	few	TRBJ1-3	TGTGCCAGCGCCCAGACAGGGTGGTCTGGAAACACCATATATTTT	CASAQTGWSGNTIYF
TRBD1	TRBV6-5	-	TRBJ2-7	TGTGCCAGCAAGGGACAGGGGGGAAAGGTGCAGTACTTC	CASKGQGGKVQYF
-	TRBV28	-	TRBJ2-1	TGTGCCAGCACGGAGGGTTTGTCGGATGAGCAGTTCTTC	CASTEGLSDEQFF
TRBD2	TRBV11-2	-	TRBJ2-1	TGTGCCAGCAGCTGGACTAGCGGGAGCCATTCCTACAATGAGCAGTTCTTC	CASSWTSGSHSYNEQFF
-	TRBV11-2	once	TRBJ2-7	TGTGCCAGCAGCTCCCTTCGGGACACCTACGAGCAGTACTTC	CASSSLRDTYEQYF
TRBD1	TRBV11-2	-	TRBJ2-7	TGTGCCAGCAGCGTCACCGGGACAGGGGATGAGCAGTACTTC	CASSVTGTGDEQYF
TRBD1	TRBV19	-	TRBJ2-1	TGTGCCAGTAGTATAGTTGGGGACAGGGGGAGTAGTGAGCAGTTCTTC	CASSIVGDRGSSEQFF
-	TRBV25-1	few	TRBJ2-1	TGTGCCAGCAGTGTACAGGGGACTTACAATGAGCAGTTCTTC	CASSVQGTYNEQFF
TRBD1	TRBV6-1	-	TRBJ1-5	TGTGCCAGCAGGGCAGGGGGCGCGGATCAGCCCCAGCATTTT	CASRAGGADQPQHF
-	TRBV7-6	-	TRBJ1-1	TGTGCCAGCAGCTTGTCTGAGGGGGGGTACACTGAAGCTTTCTTT	CASSLSEGGYTEAFF
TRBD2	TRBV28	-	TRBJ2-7	TGTGCCAGCAGTCACAGCCCTAGCGGGAGGTTTACCTACGAGCAGTACTTC	CASSHSPSGRFTYEQYF
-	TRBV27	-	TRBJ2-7	TGTGCCAGCAGCCTCACACCTCCCGGAGGCTCCTACGAGCAGTACTTC	CASSLTPPGGSYEQYF
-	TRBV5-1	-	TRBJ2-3	TGCGCCAGCAGCTTGGAAGGCGAGGGTCCAGATACGCAGTATTTT	CASSLEGEGPDTQYF
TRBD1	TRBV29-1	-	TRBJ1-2	TGCAGCGTCCCGCGGGACAGCCAATATGGCTACACCTTC	CSVPRDSQYGYTF
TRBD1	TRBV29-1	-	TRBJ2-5	TGCAGCGACAGGGGGCGCGGGGAGACCCAGTACTTC	CSDRGRGETQYF
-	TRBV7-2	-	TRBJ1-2	TGTGCCAGCAGCTTGATTAAAAGAGGCGGCTACACCTTC	CASSLIKRGGYTF
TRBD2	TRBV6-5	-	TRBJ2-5	TGTGCCAGCAGTTACAGGGACGGGAGGGGGGAGACCCAGTACTTC	CASSYRDGRGETQYF
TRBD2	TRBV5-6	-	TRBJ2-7	TGTGCCAGCAGCTTGGTAATAGCGGGTCTCAACTCCTACGAGCAGTACTTC	CASSLVIAGLNSYEQYF
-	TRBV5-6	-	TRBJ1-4	TGTGCCAGCAGCTTGGTAGTCGGTACAACTAATGAAAAACTGTTTTTT	CASSLVVGTTNEKLFF
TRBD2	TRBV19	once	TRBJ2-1	TGTGCCAGTAGTCCGAAGCGGGAGTTGCCCAATGAGCAGTTCTTC	CASSPKRELPNEQFF
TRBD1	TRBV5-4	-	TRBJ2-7	TGTGCCAGCAGCTGGACAGGGTATGAGCAGTACTTC	CASSWTGYEQYF
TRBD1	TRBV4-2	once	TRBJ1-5	TGTGCCAGCAGCCGAGATACTAGCACGACAGGGGGCAATCAGCCCCAGCATTTT	CASSRDTSTTGGNQPQHF
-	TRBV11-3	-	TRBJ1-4	TGTGCCAGCAGCTTTAGTCTTGCGGGAACTAATGAAAAACTGTTTTTT	CASSFSLAGTNEKLFF
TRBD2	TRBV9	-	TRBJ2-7	TGTGCCAGCAGCCTTCGAGCGACTAGCGGCTCCTACGAGCAGTACTTC	CASSLRATSGSYEQYF
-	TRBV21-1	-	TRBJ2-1	TGTGCCAGCAGCAATACTAGCGGGAGGGGCGGTGAGCAGTTCTTC	CASSNTSGRGGEQFF
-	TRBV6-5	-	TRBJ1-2	TGTGCCAGCAGTTACTCCGAGGGGGGGGGCTACACCTTC	CASSYSEGGGYTF
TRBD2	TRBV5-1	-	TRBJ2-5	TGCGCCAGCAGCTTTAAAGCGGGAGGTTTCCAAGAGACCCAGTACTTC	CASSFKAGGFQETQYF
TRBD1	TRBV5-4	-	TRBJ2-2	TGTGCCAGCAGCTCAGTGACAGGGATGGTAGGGGAGCTGTTTTTT	CASSSVTGMVGELFF
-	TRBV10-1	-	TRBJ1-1	TGCGCCAGCAGTGTAGACCCCAGGGTGAACACTGAAGCTTTCTTT	CASSVDPRVNTEAFF
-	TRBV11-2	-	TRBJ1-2	TGTGCCAGCAGCTCCCCACGTGCCCGGGAGAACTATGGCTACACCTTC	CASSSPRARENYGYTF
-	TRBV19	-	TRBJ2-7	TGTGCCAGTAGTATGGAGACAGACTCCTACGAGCAGTACTTC	CASSMETDSYEQYF
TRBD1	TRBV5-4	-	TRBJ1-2	TGTGCCAGCAGCTTGGCCGGACAGGGGACCTATGGCTACACCTTC	CASSLAGQGTYGYTF
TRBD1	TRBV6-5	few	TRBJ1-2	TGTGCCAGCAGTTACACCGGGACAGGCGGCGGCTACACCTTC	CASSYTGTGGGYTF
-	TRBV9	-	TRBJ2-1	TGTGCCAGCAGCGTAGAGGCAGGCCACAATGAGCAGTTCTTC	CASSVEAGHNEQFF
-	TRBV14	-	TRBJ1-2	TGTGCCAGCAGCCAAGCTTCCCTCAGGGGTGGCTACACCTTC	CASSQASLRGGYTF
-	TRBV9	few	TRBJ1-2	TGTGCCAGCAGCCCCCGCGAAAATTATGGCTACACCTTC	CASSPRENYGYTF
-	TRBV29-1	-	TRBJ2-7	TGCAGCGTTGGACAGAACAGGGACTACGAGCAGTACTTC	CSVGQNRDYEQYF
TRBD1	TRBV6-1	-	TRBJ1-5	TGTGCCACCAAGGGGGGACAGGGTAACAATCAGCCCCAGCATTTT	CATKGGQGNNQPQHF
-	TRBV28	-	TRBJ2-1	TGTGCCAGCAGACCCCTTCGGGACTTGTGGAATGAGCAGTTCTTC	CASRPLRDLWNEQFF